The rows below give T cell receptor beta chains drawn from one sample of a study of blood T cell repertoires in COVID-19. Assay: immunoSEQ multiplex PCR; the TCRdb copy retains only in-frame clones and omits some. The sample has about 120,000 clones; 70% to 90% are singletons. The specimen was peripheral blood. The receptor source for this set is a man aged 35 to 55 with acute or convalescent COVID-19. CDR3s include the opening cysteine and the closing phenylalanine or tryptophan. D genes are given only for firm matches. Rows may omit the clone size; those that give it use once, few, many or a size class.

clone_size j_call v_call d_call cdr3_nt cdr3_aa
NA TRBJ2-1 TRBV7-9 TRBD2 TGTGCCAGCAGCCCAAGTTCCGCGGGAGGCTCCTACAATGAGCAGTTCTTC CASSPSSAGGSYNEQFF
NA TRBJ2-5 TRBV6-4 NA TGTGCCAGCAGTGACAGGGGGCAAGAGACCCAGTACTTC CASSDRGQETQYF
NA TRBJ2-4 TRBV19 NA TGTGCCACCACAACCGGGGGCAAAAACATTCAGTACTTC CATTTGGKNIQYF
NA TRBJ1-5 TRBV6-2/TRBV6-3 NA TGTGCCAGCAGTTATTTTATGAGCAATCAGCCCCAGCATTTT CASSYFMSNQPQHF
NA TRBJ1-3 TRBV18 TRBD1 TGTGCCAGCTCACGGTTGGCGACAGGGAACTCTGGAAACACCATATATTTT CASSRLATGNSGNTIYF
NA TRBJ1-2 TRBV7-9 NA TGTGCCAGCGCTCCGGGAGGGGACTATGGCTACACCTTC CASAPGGDYGYTF
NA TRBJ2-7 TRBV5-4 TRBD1 TGTGCCAGCAGTTACCGGGACAGGGTCTACGAGCAGTACTTC CASSYRDRVYEQYF
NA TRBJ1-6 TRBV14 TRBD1 TGTGCCAGCAGCCGGGACAGGGCCAAGAATTCACCCCTCCACTTT CASSRDRAKNSPLHF
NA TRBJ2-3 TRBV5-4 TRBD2 TGTGCCAGCCGTGGGGGACTAGCTACAGATACGCAGTATTTT CASRGGLATDTQYF
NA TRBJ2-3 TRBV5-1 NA TGCGCCAGCAGCTTAGGGGGAGGGCCGTCAGATACGCAGTATTTT CASSLGGGPSDTQYF
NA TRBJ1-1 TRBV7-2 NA TGTGCCAGCAGCTTAGATAGGGGCACTGAAGCTTTCTTT CASSLDRGTEAFF
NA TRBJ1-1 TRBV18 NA TGTGCCAGCTCACAGAGGAACACTGAAGCTTTCTTT CASSQRNTEAFF
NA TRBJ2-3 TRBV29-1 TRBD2 TGCAGCGTTGCCCCCGGACTAGCGGCAGATACGCAGTATTTT CSVAPGLAADTQYF
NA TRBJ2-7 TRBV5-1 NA TGCGCCAGTCGGGGGACGACCAACCACGAGCAGTACTTC CASRGTTNHEQYF
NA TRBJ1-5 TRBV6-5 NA TGTGCCAGCAGGCCGGGAGCCAAGAAGCCCCAGCATTTT CASRPGAKKPQHF
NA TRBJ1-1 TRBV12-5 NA TGTGCTAGTGGTTTGTCTCCGGACACTGAAGCTTTCTTT CASGLSPDTEAFF
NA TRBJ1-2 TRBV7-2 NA TGTGCCAGCAGCTTAGTGGGCACGGCTAACTATGGCTACACCTTC CASSLVGTANYGYTF
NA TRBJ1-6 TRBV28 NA TGTGCCAGCAGTGTACCGGGGGCACCCCTCCACTTT CASSVPGAPLHF
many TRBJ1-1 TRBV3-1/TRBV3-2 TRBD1 TGTGCCAGCAGCATTCGGGCAGGGGGTACTGAAGCTTTCTTT CASSIRAGGTEAFF
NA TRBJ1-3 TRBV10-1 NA TGCGCCAGCGGACAGAAATTCTCTGGAAACACCATATATTTT CASGQKFSGNTIYF
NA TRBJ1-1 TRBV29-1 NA TGCACCCTGGGGGGGCCGGGTGAAGCTTTCTTT CTLGGPGEAFF
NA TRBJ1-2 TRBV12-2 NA TGTGCAAGTCGCTCCATCCAACAGGGGAAAGAATATGGCTACACCTTC CASRSIQQGKEYGYTF
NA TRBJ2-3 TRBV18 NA TGTGCCAGCTCACCGAGGGGGACAGATACGCAGTATTTT CASSPRGTDTQYF
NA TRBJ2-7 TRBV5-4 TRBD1 TGTGCCAGCAGCTTCAGGACAGGGGGATTAGACGAGCAGTACTTC CASSFRTGGLDEQYF
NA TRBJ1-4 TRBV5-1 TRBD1 TGCGCCAGCAGCATTCCGGGACAGGGGGCTGAAAAACTGTTTTTT CASSIPGQGAEKLFF
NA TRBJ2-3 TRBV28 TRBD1 TGTGCCAGCAGTTCCTCCCATGACAGGGCCTCAGATACGCAGTATTTT CASSSSHDRASDTQYF
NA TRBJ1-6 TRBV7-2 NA TGTGCCAGCAGCTTAGGGACATGGGGCTCACCCCTCCACTTT CASSLGTWGSPLHF
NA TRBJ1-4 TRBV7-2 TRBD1 TGTGCCAGCAGCAAGCAGGGGGCGGATGAAAAACTGTTTTTT CASSKQGADEKLFF
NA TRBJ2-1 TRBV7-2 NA TGTGCCAGCAGCTTGCGGTACAATGAGCAGTTCTTC CASSLRYNEQFF
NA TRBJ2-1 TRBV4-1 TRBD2 TGCGCCAGCAGCCTAAGTAGGAGTCAGCGGGAGAGCTACAATGAGCAGTTCTTC CASSLSRSQRESYNEQFF
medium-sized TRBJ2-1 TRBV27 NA TGTGCCAGCAGTCCCGGACACCCGACGAGCGATGAGCAGTTCTTC CASSPGHPTSDEQFF
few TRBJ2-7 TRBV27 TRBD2 TGTGCCAGCGCCGGGACTAGCGTCGACGAGCAGTACTTC CASAGTSVDEQYF